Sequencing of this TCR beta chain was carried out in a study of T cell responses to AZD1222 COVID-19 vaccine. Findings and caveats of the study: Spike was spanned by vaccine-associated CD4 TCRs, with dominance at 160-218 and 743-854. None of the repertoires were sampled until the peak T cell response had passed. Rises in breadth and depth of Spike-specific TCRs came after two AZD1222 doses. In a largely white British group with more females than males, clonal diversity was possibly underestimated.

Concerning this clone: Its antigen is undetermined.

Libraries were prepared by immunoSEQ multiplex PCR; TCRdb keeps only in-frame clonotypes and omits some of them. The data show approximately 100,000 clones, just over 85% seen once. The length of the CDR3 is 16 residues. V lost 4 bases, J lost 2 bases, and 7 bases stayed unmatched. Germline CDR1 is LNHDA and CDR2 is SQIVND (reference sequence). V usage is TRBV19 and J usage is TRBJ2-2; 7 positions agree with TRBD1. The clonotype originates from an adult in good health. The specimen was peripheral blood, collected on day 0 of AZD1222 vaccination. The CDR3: CASSTPTGSNTGELFF. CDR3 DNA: TGTGCCAGTAGTACCCCGACAGGGAGTAACACCGGGGAGCTGTTTTTT. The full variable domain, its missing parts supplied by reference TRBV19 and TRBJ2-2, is DGGITQSPKYLFRKEGQNVTLSCEQNLNHDAMYWYRQDPGQGLRLIYYSQIVNDFQKGDIAEGYSVSREKKESFPLTVTSAQKNPTAFYLCASSTPTGSNTGELFFGEGSRLTVL.